What follows describes a single TCR beta chain. Methods used by the authors: The authors estimated nucleated cell counts from reference gene primer amplification. Profiling relied on immunoSEQ multiplex PCR, and the TCRdb table lists in-frame clones only, not all of them. V and J calls and clone size are given by that table; D and trimming were obtained from the DNA. The data show about 110,000 clones, about 90% seen once. This sample stems from a study of blood T cell repertoires in COVID-19. Study overall: COVID-19 samples collected from the United States, Italy and Spain covered acute and convalescent phases. T cells, B-cell-depleted T cells, or PBMCs provided the cDNA or gDNA that served as material.

Germline CDR1 and CDR2: SGHRS and YFSETQ. V was pared by 4 bases and J by 0 bases, with 7 bases of the junction left unmatched. The length of the CDR3 is 16 residues. The sequence derives from a human donor in a cohort sampled during active COVID-19. The chain carries TRBV5-1 and TRBJ2-4, with 7 bases matching TRBD1. The sample comprised peripheral blood. CDR3 sequence reads: CASSPGQGEAKNIQYF. CDR3 coding DNA: TGCGCCAGCAGCCCGGGGCAGGGGGAAGCCAAAAACATTCAGTACTTC.